This is a list of T cell receptor beta chains from one sample in a study of cytomegalovirus exposure and HLA in healthy donors. Sequencing was performed with immunoSEQ multiplex PCR; in TCRdb, only in-frame clones are kept and a portion is missing. The repertoire has roughly 40,000 clones, around 85% of them found once; the top ten carry approximately 3%. Input material: PBMCs. These receptors all come from a man aged 45-60 years in good health and CMV-seronegative. Each CDR3 is given with its conserved first and last residue. The D gene is left open where the match is weak. The size entry is marked missing in some rows and otherwise reads once, few, many or a size class.

>NA|NA|TRBJ1-3|TRBV5-5
TGTGCCAGCAGCTTGGAGGGGGTTGGAAACACCATATATTTT
CASSLEGVGNTIYF
>TRBD1|NA|TRBJ2-1|TRBV4-3
TGCGCCAGCAGCCAAAGGGTACAGGGGGAGTCCCCCTACAATGAGCAGTTCTTC
CASSQRVQGESPYNEQFF
>NA|NA|TRBJ2-5|TRBV10-1
TGCGCCAGCAGTGACAGGGGCCTTACGGGAGAGACCCAGTACTTC
CASSDRGLTGETQYF
>TRBD1|NA|TRBJ1-5|TRBV29-1
TGCAGCGTCGGGACAGGGGAACAGCCCCAGCATTTT
CSVGTGEQPQHF
>TRBD2|NA|TRBJ2-3|TRBV7-8
TGTGCCAGCAGCCCGTGGGGGGGGAAGGGCACAGATACGCAGTATTTT
CASSPWGGKGTDTQYF
>TRBD2|NA|TRBJ2-3|TRBV19
TGTGCCAGTAGTAACCTAGCGAAGCGGGAGACAGATACGCAGTATTTT
CASSNLAKRETDTQYF
>TRBD1|once|TRBJ2-7|TRBV19
TGTGCCAGTAGCCAGGACAGGGAATACGAGCAGTACTTC
CASSQDREYEQYF
>NA|NA|TRBJ1-3|TRBV19
TGTGCCAGTACCTTATCGAAACGGGACACAAGAACCGGAAACACCATATATTTT
CASTLSKRDTRTGNTIYF
>TRBD2|NA|TRBJ2-1|TRBV9
TGTGCCAGCAGCGTAAGGACTAGCGGGTATGAGCAGTTCTTC
CASSVRTSGYEQFF
>NA|NA|TRBJ2-7|TRBV6-5
TGTGCCAGCAGTCTACAGGGTGGCGAGCAGTACTTC
CASSLQGGEQYF
>NA|NA|TRBJ1-2|TRBV2
TGTGCCAGCCTAGTGGGGGGTAGCCTCTATGGCTACACCTTC
CASLVGGSLYGYTF
>TRBD2|NA|TRBJ2-3|TRBV9
TGTGCCAGCAGCATCACTAGCGGGGGGACAGATACGCAGTATTTT
CASSITSGGTDTQYF
>TRBD1|NA|TRBJ1-2|TRBV5-1
TGCGCCAGCAGCTTCGAAACCGGGACAGGGGTCGGCTACACCTTC
CASSFETGTGVGYTF
>TRBD1|NA|TRBJ1-5|TRBV2
TGTGCCAGCAGTCTACGGACAGGGGGCAATCAGCCCCAGCATTTT
CASSLRTGGNQPQHF
>NA|NA|TRBJ1-2|TRBV7-9
TGTGCCAGCAGCTTAGCTCAGTATGGCTACACCTTC
CASSLAQYGYTF
>NA|NA|TRBJ1-1|TRBV19
TGTGCCAGTAGTAAATTTTACATGAACACTGAAGCTTTCTTT
CASSKFYMNTEAFF
>NA|NA|TRBJ1-2|TRBV13
TGTGCCAGCAGCGCCACCAGGGGTTTGGGCTACACCTTC
CASSATRGLGYTF
>NA|NA|TRBJ2-7|TRBV7-8
TGTGCCAGCAGCTTAGGAGGGCCCTCCATCTACGAGCAGTACTTC
CASSLGGPSIYEQYF
>NA|NA|TRBJ2-7|TRBV7-8
TGTGCCAGCAGCCCCTCATCCAGCGCCTACGAGCAGTACTTC
CASSPSSSAYEQYF
>NA|NA|TRBJ2-1|TRBV7-9
TGTGCCAGCAGCCTGCTTTTTGGACAGCCCAACAATGAGCAGTTCTTC
CASSLLFGQPNNEQFF
>NA|NA|TRBJ2-7|TRBV28
TGTGCCAGCAGGGGTCAGGGATCCGGCAGCTCCTACGAGCAGTACTTC
CASRGQGSGSSYEQYF
>NA|medium-sized|TRBJ1-2|TRBV9
TGTGCCAGCAGCCTAACGGAGGGTCATGGCTACACCTTC
CASSLTEGHGYTF
>TRBD1|NA|TRBJ2-2|TRBV5-1
TGCGCCAGCAGCCTGGGACAGGGCGTCGGGGAGCTGTTTTTT
CASSLGQGVGELFF
>NA|few|TRBJ2-1|TRBV2
TGTGCCAGCAGTTCAACGAAGGACAGTAATATACAAGACAATGAGCAGTTCTTC
CASSSTKDSNIQDNEQFF
>NA|NA|TRBJ1-3|TRBV5-5
TGTGCCAGCAGCTTGGCGTCTAAGGGGTTTTTTGGAAACACCATATATTTT
CASSLASKGFFGNTIYF
>NA|NA|TRBJ2-7|TRBV21-1
TGTGCCAGCAGCAAGGAATGGTACAGTTCCTACGAGCAGTACTTC
CASSKEWYSSYEQYF
>TRBD2|NA|TRBJ2-1|TRBV6-5
TGTGCCAGCAGTTACTCGACGGGGGGGAACAATGAGCAGTTCTTC
CASSYSTGGNNEQFF
>TRBD1|NA|TRBJ2-2|TRBV7-9
TGTTCCAGCAGTCGAGGGACAGGTGGAAACACCGGGGAGCTGTTTTTT
CSSSRGTGGNTGELFF
>TRBD2|once|TRBJ2-3|TRBV5-8
TGTGCCAGCAGCGATAGCGGGGGGGACACAGATACGCAGTATTTT
CASSDSGGDTDTQYF
>NA|once|TRBJ2-7|TRBV7-8
TGTGCCAGCAGTTCTGGGACACCCGGCTACGAGCAGTACTTC
CASSSGTPGYEQYF
>TRBD2|few|TRBJ2-6|TRBV15
TGTGCCACCAGCAAAGCGGGGGCTGGGGCCAACGTCCTGACTTTC
CATSKAGAGANVLTF
>NA|NA|TRBJ1-5|TRBV6-1
TGTGCCAGCAGTGAAGGGAGTATGGGGCGCGGTAGCAATCAGCCCCAGCATTTT
CASSEGSMGRGSNQPQHF
>NA|few|TRBJ1-3|TRBV18
TGTGCCAGCTCACCACCGGGCAGGGGATCTGGAAACACCATATATTTT
CASSPPGRGSGNTIYF
>NA|NA|TRBJ1-2|TRBV6-5
TGTGCCAGCAGTTCGACAGGAATTGACTATGGCTACACCTTC
CASSSTGIDYGYTF
>NA|NA|TRBJ2-7|TRBV15
TGTGCCACCAGCAGAGATCACGCGGGCTCCTACGAGCAGTACTTC
CATSRDHAGSYEQYF
>NA|NA|TRBJ2-3|TRBV14
TGTGCCAGCAGCCTGGGGGGAGGCACAGATACGCAGTATTTT
CASSLGGGTDTQYF
>NA|NA|TRBJ1-4|TRBV19
TGTGCCAGTAGTACCACAGGGACCACTGAAAAACTGTTTTTT
CASSTTGTTEKLFF
>NA|NA|TRBJ1-2|TRBV5-6
TGTGCCAGCAGTCCCGTGGACACGCGCGACTATGGCTACACCTTC
CASSPVDTRDYGYTF
>TRBD1|NA|TRBJ1-1|TRBV27
TGTGCCAGCAGTTCATGGGACAGGGTTGTCACTGAAGCTTTCTTT
CASSSWDRVVTEAFF
>NA|NA|TRBJ2-7|TRBV7-3
TGTGCCAGCAGCTTGGGACTTAGCTCCTACGAGCAGTACTTC
CASSLGLSSYEQYF
>NA|NA|TRBJ1-3|TRBV7-3
TGTGCCAGCAGCTTGGAGGGGTCCAGCTCTGGAAACACCATATATTTT
CASSLEGSSSGNTIYF
>NA|NA|TRBJ2-3|TRBV7-9
TGTGCCAGCAGCCCAGACAACACAGATACGCAGTATTTT
CASSPDNTDTQYF
>NA|few|TRBJ1-1|TRBV19
TGTGCCAGTAGTATTCCTACGTCTTTGGGGCTCCCACCATACCAAGCTTTCTTT
CASSIPTSLGLPPYQAFF
>TRBD1|NA|TRBJ2-5|TRBV27
TGTGCCAGCAGCGGGACAGGGGGCGAGACCCAGTACTTC
CASSGTGGETQYF
>TRBD1|NA|TRBJ1-5|TRBV7-9
TGTTCCAGCAGCTCCGATAGGGACAGAGGCAATCAGCCCCAGCATTTT
CSSSSDRDRGNQPQHF
>NA|NA|TRBJ2-5|TRBV7-2
TGTGCCAGCAGCTTAGCCTGGGAGGCCCAGTACTTC
CASSLAWEAQYF
>NA|few|TRBJ1-1|TRBV25-1
TGTGCCAGCAGCCCTAGGGGGAGCCCGAACACTGAAGCTTTCTTT
CASSPRGSPNTEAFF
>NA|few|TRBJ2-7|TRBV5-6
TGTGCCAGCAGCTTGGAGGGGCAGGGATACGAGCAGTACTTC
CASSLEGQGYEQYF
>NA|NA|TRBJ1-1|TRBV2
TGTGCCAGCACAGGGGATACTGAAGCTTTCTTT
CASTGDTEAFF
>NA|NA|TRBJ1-1|TRBV19
TGTGCCAGTAGTATGGGCAGGGGTGGGGTCACTGAAGCTTTCTTT
CASSMGRGGVTEAFF
>NA|few|TRBJ1-6|TRBV30
TGTGCCTGGAGTCCCGGGGAGAAGTCACCCCTCCACTTT
CAWSPGEKSPLHF
>NA|NA|TRBJ1-5|TRBV6-6
TGTGCCAGCAGTTACACGAAGCGTCAGGGGTTGCAGCATTTT
CASSYTKRQGLQHF
>TRBD1|few|TRBJ2-2|TRBV5-5
TGTGCCAGCAGCGGTGGGACAGGGGGGCACGGGGAGCTGTTTTTT
CASSGGTGGHGELFF
>TRBD1|NA|TRBJ2-3|TRBV25-1
TGTGCCAGCAGTGATTCGGGACAGGCCCATAATACGCAGTATTTT
CASSDSGQAHNTQYF
>TRBD2|NA|TRBJ2-1|TRBV4-3
TGCGCCAGCAGCCAAGATCGGGGACTAGCGGGAGTTGGCGAGCAGTTCTTC
CASSQDRGLAGVGEQFF
>NA|NA|TRBJ1-3|TRBV28
TGTGCCAGCAGTTTAGCCAGCGAGCAATCTGGAAACACCATATATTTT
CASSLASEQSGNTIYF